What follows are 25 T cell receptor beta chains derived from one specimen sequenced in a study of blood T cell repertoires in COVID-19. Data came from immunoSEQ multiplex PCR; TCRdb stores just in-frame clones and leaves some out. In the table there are around 170,000 clones, 85% to 90% of which are singletons. Sequenced: peripheral blood. All receptors derive from a woman in her twenties or thirties with active or convalescent COVID-19.

This rearrangement joins TRBV5-4 to TRBJ1-1; D call uncertain. Germline assignment: CDR1 SGHNT and CDR2 YYREEE (reference sequence). Between the trimmed V and J ends, which lost 0 bases and 3 bases, there was a span of 9 bases. CDR3 length equals 14 residues. The CDR3 is CASSLGPSDTEAFF. The CDR3 region has the DNA TGTGCCAGCAGCTTGGGTCCGAGTGACACTGAAGCTTTCTTT. Together with reference TRBV5-4 and TRBJ1-1, the CDR3 gives the full variable domain: ETGVTQSPTHLIKTRGQQVTLRCSSQSGHNTVSWYQQALGQGPQFIFQYYREEENGRGNFPPRFSGLQFPNYSSELNVNALELDDSALYLCASSLGPSDTEAFFGQGTRLTVV.

V and J are TRBV19 and TRBJ1-5; possibly TRBD1 for D (6 bases). Germline CDR1 LNHDA, CDR2 SQIVND (reference sequence). Trimming took 6 bases from V and 0 from J, leaving 9 bases between them. CDR3 length equals 14 residues. CDR3 bases: TGTGCCAGTAGCCCACAGGGTAGCAATCAGCCCCAGCATTTT. The encoded protein is CASSPQGSNQPQHF.

The CDR3 protein is CASSLAGGPHNEQFF. CDR3 sequence (DNA): TGTGCCAGCAGTCTAGCGGGAGGGCCCCACAATGAGCAGTTCTTC. The chain combines TRBV7-6 with TRBJ2-1; 12 nucleotides align to TRBD2. CDR3 size: 15 residues. CDR1 is SGHVS and CDR2 is FNYEAQ in the germline V gene. With V trimmed by 6 bases and J by 5 bases, 5 bases remained unmatched.

V and J are TRBV19 and TRBJ1-1, with 9 bases aligning to TRBD1. CDR1 and CDR2 (germline): LNHDA, SQIVND (reference sequence). The CDR3 is 15 amino acids. V gave up 6 bases and J gave up 2 bases; unmatched junction bases: 7. The CDR3 bases are TGTGCCAGTAGCCCGGGACAGGGACTAAACACTGAAGCTTTCTTT. Encoded protein: CASSPGQGLNTEAFF.

The rearrangement links TRBV18 to TRBJ2-3; TRBD2 agrees at 8 bases. With V trimmed by 8 bases and J by 0 bases, 7 bases remained unmatched. The CDR3 loop spans 15 amino acids. CDR1 and CDR2 from the germline V gene are KGHSH and LQKENI. CDR3 nucleotide sequence: TGTGCCAGCCCCAAGGGGACTAGTAGCACAGATACGCAGTATTTT. Translation gives CASPKGTSSTDTQYF.

This chain links TRBV10-2 with TRBJ2-7; D is perhaps TRBD2 (5 bases). Germline V gene sequence: CDR1 WSHSY, CDR2 SAAADI. This CDR3 contains 13 residues. The V gene lost 6 bases and the J gene lost 3 bases, with 12 bases spanning the gap. The CDR3: CASSPGLNYEQYF. The CDR3 coding sequence is TGCGCCAGCAGCCCCGGACTGAACTACGAGCAGTACTTC.

The genes are TRBV27 and TRBJ2-2, with D perhaps matching TRBD2 (5 bases). CDR3 length: 13 residues. Trimming cost V 2 bases and J 6 bases, with 7 bases left between them. Germline V gene data show CDR1 as MNHEY and CDR2 as SMNVEV (reference sequence). The CDR3 sequence: CASSLGEPGELFF. CDR3 nucleotides: TGTGCCAGCAGTTTAGGGGAGCCCGGGGAGCTGTTTTTT.

V usage is TRBV5-4 and J usage is TRBJ1-1, with TRBD1 as a possible D gene (6 bases). This CDR3 is built from 17 residues. The germline V and J ends were trimmed by 0 bases and 4 bases, with 19 bases remaining between them. Looked up from germline, CDR1 is SGHNT and CDR2 is YYREEE (reference sequence). The CDR3 spells CASSLDLIGGGGTEAFF. The CDR3 bases are TGTGCCAGCAGCTTGGACCTCATTGGGGGGGGCGGCACTGAAGCTTTCTTT. The full variable domain, in which reference TRBV5-4 and TRBJ1-1 provide the parts outside the CDR3, is ETGVTQSPTHLIKTRGQQVTLRCSSQSGHNTVSWYQQALGQGPQFIFQYYREEENGRGNFPPRFSGLQFPNYSSELNVNALELDDSALYLCASSLDLIGGGGTEAFFGQGTRLTVV.

The chain has TRBV5-1 and TRBJ2-7; TRBD2 matches 8 bases. This CDR3 has 14 amino acids. CDR1 and CDR2 from the germline V gene are SGHRS and YFSETQ. The trim removed 7 bases at V and 5 bases at J, leaving 11 bases unmatched. CDR3 sequence reads: CASDRDGGADEQYF. The CDR3 DNA is TGCGCCAGCGATCGGGACGGGGGGGCCGACGAGCAGTACTTC.

The chain links TRBV29-1 to TRBJ1-4; TRBD1 might be the D (5 bases). The CDR3 totals 12 residues. Trimming stripped 7 bases from V and 11 bases from J, with 17 bases between. The germline V gene encodes CDR1 SQVTM and CDR2 ANQGSEA. The CDR3 here is CSANGGDGKLFF. DNA for the CDR3: TGCAGCGCGAACGGGGGAGATGGGAAACTGTTTTTT.

J is TRBJ1-1 and V is TRBV10-1; TRBD1 matches 8 bases. This CDR3 is 13 amino acids long. V trimming: 10 bases; J trimming: 2 bases; junction bases outside the gene matches: 6. Per germline, CDR1 WNHNN and CDR2 SYGVQD (reference sequence). In DNA, the CDR3 is TGCGCCACCCGGACAGGGCGAAACACTGAAGCTTTCTTT. As protein: CATRTGRNTEAFF.

The chain has TRBV13 and TRBJ1-2; a possible D gene is TRBD1 (6 bases). Germline V lookup: CDR1 PRHDT, CDR2 FYEKMQ (reference sequence). This CDR3 is 15 amino acids long. V lost 3 bases and J lost 9, with 20 bases in between. The CDR3 here is CASSFGLVQGNSYTF. CDR3 in DNA: TGTGCCAGCAGCTTTGGCCTTGTACAGGGAAATAGCTACACCTTC.

This chain joins TRBV28 and TRBJ2-7; D may be TRBD2 (5 bases). V lost 5 bases to trimming and J lost 3 bases, with 11 bases between them. Germline V gives CDR1 MDHEN, CDR2 SYDVKM. This CDR3 contains 13 residues. CDR3 region: CASSTGLIYEQYF. The CDR3 DNA follows: TGTGCCAGCAGTACCGGACTTATCTACGAGCAGTACTTC. The full variable domain, with the rest looked up from reference TRBV28 and TRBJ2-7, is DVKVTQSSRYLVKRTGEKVFLECVQDMDHENMFWYRQDPGLGLRLIYFSYDVKMKEKGDIPEGYSVSREKKERFSLILESASTNQTSMYLCASSTGLIYEQYFGPGTRLTVT.

V usage is TRBV7-2 and J usage is TRBJ1-5; D possibly corresponds to TRBD1 (5 bases). Germline-derived CDR1 and CDR2 are SGHTA and FQGNSA. With 5 bases removed from V and 4 bases from J, the gap between germline ends came to 15 bases. The CDR3 runs 15 residues. In nucleotides, the CDR3 is TGTGCCAGCAGCCCAGACCGACAGAGGAATCAGCCCCAGCATTTT. Encoded protein: CASSPDRQRNQPQHF.

The gene calls are TRBV6-5 and TRBJ1-6; tentative D call: TRBD1 (6 bases). V lost 2 bases to trimming and J lost 5 bases, with 10 bases between them. Per the germline V gene, CDR1 is MNHEY and CDR2 is SVGAGI. This CDR3 contains 15 residues. The CDR3 here is CASSYPGHNNSPLHF. The CDR3 nucleotides read TGTGCCAGCAGTTACCCGGGACATAATAATTCACCCCTCCACTTT.

CDR3: CASRGNRGRLVTEAFF. The CDR3 nucleotides are TGTGCCAGCAGGGGAAACAGGGGGCGGTTGGTCACTGAAGCTTTCTTT. V is TRBV2 and J is TRBJ1-1; 9 bases match TRBD1. Germline V lookup: CDR1 SNHLY, CDR2 FYNNEI. The ends lost 6 bases at V and 4 bases at J; junction bases unmatched: 12. The CDR3 contains 16 residues.

This chain connects TRBV28 to TRBJ1-2; D is ambiguous. This CDR3 is built from 13 residues. Germline values: CDR1 MDHEN, CDR2 SYDVKM. V was pared by 6 bases and J by 2 bases, with 10 bases between. The CDR3 region is CASRLRANYGYTF. The DNA of the CDR3 is TGTGCCAGCAGGTTGCGAGCGAACTATGGCTACACCTTC.

This sequence joins TRBV2 and TRBJ1-5, with D uncertain. The CDR3 contains 14 residues. The germline V and J ends were trimmed by 3 bases and 6 bases, with 12 bases remaining between them. Germline V CDR1 and CDR2: SNHLY, FYNNEI. For the CDR3, the DNA is TGTGCCAGCAGTGATTACGGTCTCGGTCAGCCCCAGCATTTT. Translation: CASSDYGLGQPQHF.

The rearrangement uses TRBV2 and TRBJ1-3, with 7 positions matching TRBD1. The germline gives CDR1 SNHLY, CDR2 FYNNEI. V was clipped by 11 bases and J by 4 bases; unmatched bases: 8. CDR3 length equals 13 residues. The CDR3 sequence is CAGQVLSGNTIYF. For the CDR3, the DNA is TGTGCCGGACAGGTACTTTCCGGAAACACCATATATTTT. The whole variable domain, remainder taken from reference TRBV2 and TRBJ1-3, is EPEVTQTPSHQVTQMGQEVILRCVPISNHLYFYWYRQILGQKVEFLVSFYNNEISEKSEIFDDQFSVERPDGSNFTLKIRSTKLEDSAMYFCAGQVLSGNTIYFGEGSWLTVV.

This clone has only a few counts. The gene calls are TRBV5-6 and TRBJ1-5; a possible D gene is TRBD1 (6 bases). This CDR3 contains 15 residues. The ends were cut back, 1 base at V and 11 bases at J, with 19 bases in the middle. Germline assignment: CDR1 SGHDT and CDR2 YYEEEE. CDR3 DNA: TGTGCCAGCAGCTTGAGCCCAACTACAGGGAGTTCCCAGCATTTT. Protein sequence: CASSLSPTTGSSQHF.

The rearrangement uses TRBV28 and TRBJ2-2, with D possibly TRBD1 on 6 matching bases. Looked up from germline, CDR1 is MDHEN and CDR2 is SYDVKM. The CDR3 covers 16 residues. Trimming took 2 bases from V and 0 from J, leaving 10 bases between them. DNA of the CDR3: TGTGCCAGCAGTTTAGGGGGCCACGCGAACACCGGGGAGCTGTTTTTT. It is translated as CASSLGGHANTGELFF.

V gene TRBV11-2 combines with J gene TRBJ1-2, with unresolved D. CDR1 is SGHAT, CDR2 FQNNGV, per germline. The CDR3 covers 12 residues. Trimming pared 6 bases from V and 4 bases from J, leaving 9 bases between. The CDR3 nucleotides read TGTGCCAGCAGATCAGACACCTATGGCTACACCTTC. Translation: CASRSDTYGYTF.

The rearrangement uses TRBV18 and TRBJ1-6; 9 bases are shared with TRBD1. J was trimmed by 10 bases and V by 6 bases; bases with no gene match: 7. The CDR3 has 14 residues. Per germline, CDR1 KGHSH and CDR2 LQKENI. Here the CDR3 reads CASSRDREGSPLHF. The CDR3 coding sequence is TGTGCCAGCTCCCGGGACAGGGAAGGATCACCCCTCCACTTT.

The chain recombines TRBV7-9 with TRBJ2-7; TRBD2 matches at 7 bases. The CDR3 spans 15 residues. The V gene's germline CDR1 is SEHNR and CDR2 FQNEAQ (reference sequence). J lost 3 bases, V lost 2 bases, and 7 bases had no gene match. CDR3 in amino acids: CASSLRRSGGYEQYF. Written as DNA, the CDR3 is TGTGCCAGCAGCTTACGCAGATCGGGGGGCTACGAGCAGTACTTC.

This clone was seen only a few times. V is TRBV7-9 and J is TRBJ2-7; 14 positions agree with TRBD2. This CDR3 is 15 amino acids long. Germline V gene lookup returns CDR1 SEHNR and CDR2 FQNEAQ (reference sequence). J gave up 2 bases and V 5 bases, and 2 bases lay outside the gene matches. The CDR3: CASSGLAGGTYEQYF. The CDR3 bases are TGTGCCAGCAGCGGACTAGCGGGAGGCACCTACGAGCAGTACTTC.